These T cell receptor beta chains were read from a single sample in a study of cytomegalovirus exposure and HLA in healthy donors. The method was immunoSEQ multiplex PCR; TCRdb's version includes in-frame clones alone and lacks a portion of them. In the table there are about 160,000 clones, roughly 85% of which are singletons. Sequencing used PBMCs. The receptors come from a woman between 45 and 65 years old in good health and CMV-seronegative. Both conserved end residues are part of each CDR3. D genes are given only for firm matches. The size of a clone is reported for some rows only, either as once, few or many, or as a class for expanded clones.

clone_size: NA; d_call: TRBD1; j_call: TRBJ1-5; v_call: TRBV27; cdr3_nt: TGTGCCAGCAGCCCAACAGGGACAGGGAGTCAGCCCCAGCATTTT; cdr3_aa: CASSPTGTGSQPQHF
clone_size: NA; d_call: TRBD1; j_call: TRBJ2-7; v_call: TRBV30; cdr3_nt: TGTGCCTGGGAGGGACAGAACTCCTACGAGCAGTACTTC; cdr3_aa: CAWEGQNSYEQYF
clone_size: NA; d_call: TRBD1; j_call: TRBJ1-5; v_call: TRBV19; cdr3_nt: TGTGCCAGTAGTGCCGGGACAGGGTTTGGAGGCAATCAGCCCCAGCATTTT; cdr3_aa: CASSAGTGFGGNQPQHF
clone_size: NA; d_call: TRBD2; j_call: TRBJ2-5; v_call: TRBV9; cdr3_nt: TGTGCCAGCAGCACCCAAACTAGCGGGGTAGAGACCCAGTACTTC; cdr3_aa: CASSTQTSGVETQYF
clone_size: NA; d_call: NA; j_call: TRBJ2-5; v_call: TRBV5-1; cdr3_nt: TGCGCCAGCAGCCGTCTCTCGGTTCCACAAGAGACCCAGTACTTC; cdr3_aa: CASSRLSVPQETQYF
clone_size: NA; d_call: NA; j_call: TRBJ1-2; v_call: TRBV5-1; cdr3_nt: TGCGCCAGCAGCCCGGAGGGACCCTATGGCTACACCTTC; cdr3_aa: CASSPEGPYGYTF
clone_size: NA; d_call: NA; j_call: TRBJ1-1; v_call: TRBV28; cdr3_nt: TGTGCCAGCAGTTTGGCCGCGCGGACTGAAGCTTTCTTT; cdr3_aa: CASSLAARTEAFF
clone_size: few; d_call: TRBD1; j_call: TRBJ2-4; v_call: TRBV15; cdr3_nt: TGTGCCACCAGCAGAAACCAATTTTCGACAGGGAAGAACATTCAGTACTTC; cdr3_aa: CATSRNQFSTGKNIQYF
clone_size: NA; d_call: NA; j_call: TRBJ2-7; v_call: TRBV5-4; cdr3_nt: TGTGCCAGCAGCCAACTAGAGGAGCAGTACTTC; cdr3_aa: CASSQLEEQYF
clone_size: few; d_call: TRBD1; j_call: TRBJ1-2; v_call: TRBV5-6; cdr3_nt: TGTGCCAGCAGCTACACCCGAACGGGACAGGACTATGGCTACACCTTC; cdr3_aa: CASSYTRTGQDYGYTF
clone_size: NA; d_call: NA; j_call: TRBJ1-1; v_call: TRBV5-1; cdr3_nt: TGCGCCAGCAGCCCCGCGGGGCAGAACACTGAAGCTTTCTTT; cdr3_aa: CASSPAGQNTEAFF
clone_size: NA; d_call: TRBD2; j_call: TRBJ2-1; v_call: TRBV5-4; cdr3_nt: TGTGCCAGCAGCTTGCGACTAGCGGGAGATCTGAGTGAGCAGTTCTTC; cdr3_aa: CASSLRLAGDLSEQFF
clone_size: few; d_call: NA; j_call: TRBJ2-1; v_call: TRBV5-1; cdr3_nt: TGCGCCAGCAGCTTGGGCGGGACAGACCCAATCCCCTACAATGAGCAGTTCTTC; cdr3_aa: CASSLGGTDPIPYNEQFF
clone_size: NA; d_call: TRBD1; j_call: TRBJ1-2; v_call: TRBV7-2; cdr3_nt: TGTGCCAGCAGCTTAGAGCCAGGGGGCTATGGCTACACCTTC; cdr3_aa: CASSLEPGGYGYTF
clone_size: once; d_call: TRBD2; j_call: TRBJ2-5; v_call: TRBV5-6; cdr3_nt: TGTGCCAGCAGCTTGAGTCGTCCGGGACTAGCGGGGGGGTGGGGGACCCAGTACTTC; cdr3_aa: CASSLSRPGLAGGWGTQYF
clone_size: NA; d_call: TRBD2; j_call: TRBJ2-4; v_call: TRBV6-1; cdr3_nt: TGTGCCAGCAGTAAAGCGGGGGGGTACGGAAACATTCAGTACTTC; cdr3_aa: CASSKAGGYGNIQYF
clone_size: NA; d_call: TRBD1; j_call: TRBJ2-7; v_call: TRBV29-1; cdr3_nt: TGCAGCGGGACGGACAGGGGATTCGGGCAGTACTTC; cdr3_aa: CSGTDRGFGQYF
clone_size: NA; d_call: TRBD1; j_call: TRBJ2-7; v_call: TRBV4-3; cdr3_nt: TGCGCCAGCAGCCCCGGGACAGGGTCCTACGAGCAGTACTTC; cdr3_aa: CASSPGTGSYEQYF
clone_size: NA; d_call: TRBD1; j_call: TRBJ1-4; v_call: TRBV18; cdr3_nt: TGTGCCAGCTCACCACGGCAGGGGGTTGAAAAACTGTTTTTT; cdr3_aa: CASSPRQGVEKLFF
clone_size: NA; d_call: TRBD1; j_call: TRBJ2-7; v_call: TRBV7-9; cdr3_nt: TGTGCCAGCAGCTTGGGATTGACAGGGTCTTCCTACGAGCAGTACTTC; cdr3_aa: CASSLGLTGSSYEQYF
clone_size: once; d_call: NA; j_call: TRBJ2-7; v_call: TRBV5-4; cdr3_nt: TGTGCCAGCAGCTTGGAGGCAGGGCCCTACGAGCAGTACTTC; cdr3_aa: CASSLEAGPYEQYF
clone_size: NA; d_call: NA; j_call: TRBJ2-1; v_call: TRBV9; cdr3_nt: TGTGCCAGCAGCGTAGACAGGGTACGGTTCCATGAGCAGTTCTTC; cdr3_aa: CASSVDRVRFHEQFF
clone_size: NA; d_call: TRBD1; j_call: TRBJ2-7; v_call: TRBV27; cdr3_nt: TGTGCCAGCACCTCAGGGGGCGCGGGCTCCTACGAGCAGTACTTC; cdr3_aa: CASTSGGAGSYEQYF
clone_size: NA; d_call: TRBD1; j_call: TRBJ2-3; v_call: TRBV5-4; cdr3_nt: TGTGCCAGCAGTCGGACAGGAGGACTTCGACCCACAGATACGCAGTATTTT; cdr3_aa: CASSRTGGLRPTDTQYF
clone_size: NA; d_call: NA; j_call: TRBJ1-6; v_call: TRBV6-5; cdr3_nt: TGTGCCAGCAGTCTTCCAGGCTATAATTCACCCCTCCACTTT; cdr3_aa: CASSLPGYNSPLHF
clone_size: once; d_call: TRBD1; j_call: TRBJ1-5; v_call: TRBV7-6; cdr3_nt: TGTGCCAGCAGCTTGGACAGGGGTCAGCCCCAGCATTTT; cdr3_aa: CASSLDRGQPQHF
clone_size: NA; d_call: NA; j_call: TRBJ1-3; v_call: TRBV4-2; cdr3_nt: TGTGCCAGCAGCCAAGACTTGGGGACATCTGGAAACACCATATATTTT; cdr3_aa: CASSQDLGTSGNTIYF